This T cell receptor (beta chain) was sequenced for a study of shared clonotypes between healthy human individuals (dated by TCRdb to the early 2020s). With regard to the full study: The cohort included three men and a couple of women between 18 and 49 years of age. To estimate repertoire size and how much clonotypes are shared between individuals, the study performed deep sequencing of blood TCR repertoires from a handful of healthy adults. Libraries were prepared and TCR repertoires were sequenced by different laboratories using diverse techniques, in order to increase sequencing depth and limit assay-specific biases. Between about 0.8 and 9.5 billion PBMCs per donor were obtained by leukapheresis. The paper's findings and limits, for the study overall: Sampling was restricted to blood, and TCR repertoires in tissues likely differ from the TCR repertoires found in blood. The small number of donors limited the genetic and exposure-history diversity represented. Pairwise subsampling indicated that sequencing depth was expected to affect the degree of clonotype sharing among donors.

Donors were healthy HIV-negative adults with no recently reported acute infections or vaccinations. Only Caucasian adults living in Nashville, Tennessee, USA were represented among the donors. In the unsorted samples, 85 million to 100 million PBMCs were counted, and genomic DNA was extracted using the QIAamp DNA Blood Mini kit. Blood was collected by leukapheresis, and PBMCs were isolated by Ficoll-Histopaque density gradient centrifugation and then cryopreserved in liquid nitrogen vapor phase. This clone has at least ten counts. Which antigen it targets is not known. The sample holds no much larger clone one base away, and base qualities are not on file. Using the deep immunoSEQ assay, multiplex PCR amplified TCR CDR3 regions from genomic DNA. Extracted genomic DNA from each cell subset was distributed evenly across all wells of several immunoSEQ 96-well plates, and each plate was treated as a replicate. For unsorted PBMC, each replicate PCR was loaded with roughly 330 ng genomic DNA, equivalent to around 30,000 T cell genomes. Ten immunoSEQ deep assay plates were used to sequence the unsorted PBMC genomic DNA. Purified libraries were quantified with a Qubit 3.0 fluorometer, sized on a Bioanalyzer 2100, and re-quantified with the KAPA Library Quantification kit. Every immunoSEQ 96-well plate was sequenced on a separate single-read 150-cycle Illumina NextSeq 550 flow cell. In the original analysis: Because the immunoSEQ output included only junctional sequences and no quality scores, the filtering could not be the same as the filtering used for full-length reads. Sequences were annotated with PyIR, a Python wrapper for IgBLAST v1.9, and V/J genes and CDR3 were assigned using IMGT germline references. Reads were filtered out if the reads had weak V/J assignments (E-value above 1e-6), no CDR3, stop codons, out-of-frame junctions, or ambiguous translated residues. V3J clonotypes were defined as sequences sharing an identical inferred V gene, J gene, and CDR3 amino acid sequence. The percentage overlap between two repertoires was calculated by dividing the number of shared unique clonotypes by the size of the smaller repertoire. Richness of each repertoire was evaluated using RTK rarefaction, the Chao1 estimator, and Recon v2.1 estimates of unobserved clonotypes. Entries here come from immuneACCESS through TCRdb and include only in-frame sequences with V and J called. Some clones fail to appear in such tables; in the studies checked, an unresolved V gene covers under half of the shortfall, and the cause of the remainder is unknown. Clone size and V and J calls were adopted from that table, with D and trimming inferred from the DNA. Present in this sample are fewer than 600,000 clones, roughly four fifths of which were seen just once. The top ten clones comprise around 12% of the sample.

From the cysteine through the phenylalanine, the CDR3 covers 14 amino acids. Only the CDR3 part of the read is kept: 42 bases, read in frame from the first base. From the germline V gene, CDR1 is SQVTM and CDR2 is ANQGSEA. The trim is 5 bases for V and 0 bases for J, with a gap of 11 bases between the germline ends. Sequences were obtained from PBMCs. The chain joins TRBV29-1 to TRBJ2-1; perhaps TRBD1 is the D gene, with 5 bases matching. The TCR was taken from a woman between 40 and 55 years old in good health. Some clones in this sample may be carry-over from other donors' samples. In nucleotides, the sequence is TGCAGCGTTTGGGGCGGAAACTCCTACAATGAGCAGTTCTTC. Its coded protein is CSVWGGNSYNEQFF.